The 21 T cell receptor beta chains in this list originate from one sample, sequenced in a study of CD8 T cells in ankylosing spondylitis (dated by TCRdb to about 2017). Library generation was performed with 5' RACE. The run used an Illumina HiSeq 2500. TCRdb applied fastp at Q25 and MiXCR to the public reads, then kept only in-frame beta chains. Rows with one shared CDR3 protein collapse into an entry with the most common genes and DNA. For this sample the table gives around 140,000 distinct CDR3 sequences, of which approximately 10% were detected only once. The ten largest clones take up around 4.3% of the sample. Sample: blood, either unsorted or a sorted T cell fraction (not recorded which). These receptors came from a female donor with ankylosing spondylitis or in good health (not recorded which).

This clonotype was counted a few times. A much larger clone sits a single nucleotide away, making a read error possible. This rearrangement joins TRBV3-1 to TRBJ2-3; D not resolved. Germline-derived CDR1 and CDR2 are LGHDT and YNNKEL (reference sequence). The CDR3 is made up of 15 amino acids. Between the trimmed V and J ends, which lost 10 bases and 1 base, there was a span of 18 bases. The CDR3 reads CATTDTGSGTDTQYF. The CDR3 DNA sequence: TGTGCCACCACCGACACCGGATCTGGCACAGATACGCAGTATTTT.

This clonotype was found many times. The gene calls are TRBV9 and TRBJ2-6; D uncertain. With 5 bases removed from V and 3 bases from J, the gap between germline ends came to 3 bases. Germline CDR1 is SGDLS and CDR2 is YYNGEE. CDR3 length: 12 amino acids. The CDR3 DNA follows: TGTGCCAGCAGTTATGGGGCCAACGTCCTGACTTTC. It is translated as CASSYGANVLTF.

This clonotype was recorded at least ten times. This chain joins TRBV5-1 and TRBJ2-3; D ambiguous. Between the trimmed V and J ends, which lost 3 bases and 2 bases, there was a span of 16 bases. In germline, CDR1 is SGHRS, CDR2 YFSETQ. The CDR3 contains 16 residues. CDR3 DNA sequence: TGCGCCAGCAGCTGGGGTATCGGCTCCGACACAGATACGCAGTATTTT. Translation: CASSWGIGSDTDTQYF.

About this clonotype: The junction and the germline gene differ at one end; a read error may be behind it. CDR3 loop: CVSSLGQAEETQYF. As DNA, the CDR3 is TGTGTCAGCAGCTTGGGACAAGCGGAAGAGACCCAGTACTTC. The V gene is TRBV7-9, the J gene TRBJ2-5, with a tentative D call TRBD1 (6 bases). The germline V gene has CDR1 SEHNR and CDR2 FQNEAQ (reference sequence). This CDR3 contains 14 residues.

This clonotype occurred many times. This rearrangement joins TRBV6-2 or TRBV6-3 to TRBJ2-7; D possibly corresponds to TRBD1 (5 bases). Germline CDR1 reads MNHEY; CDR2 reads SVGEGT. V gave up 6 bases and J gave up 1 base, with 13 bases separating them. The CDR3 length is 14 residues. The CDR3 bases are TGTGCCAGCAGCCAGGGATTCCTTTCCTACGAGCAGTACTTC. This gives the protein CASSQGFLSYEQYF.

This clonotype was detected many times. J is TRBJ1-5 and V is TRBV29-1; 10 nucleotides line up with TRBD1. The CDR3 spans 14 residues. The V segment lost 6 bases and the J segment 2 bases; nucleotides outside the gene matches: 4. CDR1 and CDR2 (germline): SQVTM, ANQGSEA. CDR3 region: CSVAGTGGNQPQHF. The CDR3 region has the DNA TGCAGCGTGGCCGGGACAGGGGGCAATCAGCCCCAGCATTTT.

The V call is TRBV3-1, the J call TRBJ2-2, with 7 bases aligning to TRBD2. With 6 bases clipped from V and 2 bases from J, the junction kept 6 bases outside the gene matches. Germline assignment: CDR1 LGHDT and CDR2 YNNKEL (reference sequence). The CDR3 spans 15 residues. The DNA for the CDR3 is TGTGCCAGCAGTTCCGGACTAGTCAACACCGGGGAGCTGTTTTTT. This sequence encodes CASSSGLVNTGELFF.

This clonotype was observed a few times. The chain employs TRBV5-1 and TRBJ2-7; D call uncertain. The CDR3 runs 15 residues. Germline V gives CDR1 SGHRS, CDR2 YFSETQ. V lost 4 bases to trimming and J lost 0 bases, with 14 bases between them. DNA of the CDR3: TGCGCCAGCAGCCCGACCAGACCAGGCTCCTACGAGCAGTACTTC. Translated, it gives CASSPTRPGSYEQYF.

The table lists this clonotype with many counts. The chain carries TRBV9 and TRBJ2-2, with D tentatively TRBD2 (6 bases). Germline-derived CDR1 and CDR2 are SGDLS and YYNGEE. V gave up 0 bases and J gave up 3 bases, with 12 bases separating them. The CDR3 is 16 residues long. The CDR3, as DNA: TGTGCCAGCAGCGTAGCTCGTGGGGACTACACCGGGGAGCTGTTTTTT. This codes for CASSVARGDYTGELFF. The full variable domain, with the rest looked up from reference TRBV9 and TRBJ2-2, is DSGVTQTPKHLITATGQRVTLRCSPRSGDLSVYWYQQSLDQGLQFLIQYYNGEERAKGNILERFSAQQFPDLHSELNLSSLELGDSALYFCASSVARGDYTGELFFGEGSRLTVL.

In its sample, this clonotype was seen many times. The rearrangement links TRBV6-5 to TRBJ2-2; 8 bases fit TRBD2. The germline CDR1 and CDR2 sequences are MNHEY and SVGAGI. The CDR3 length is 16 residues. V dropped 4 bases and J dropped 0; count of bases not matched to a gene: 4. The CDR3 loop is CASSCRLATNTGELFF. The CDR3 DNA reads TGTGCCAGCAGTTGTCGACTAGCGACGAACACCGGGGAGCTGTTTTTT.

This clonotype was recorded at least ten times. This chain links TRBV29-1 with TRBJ2-7; D gene unclear. The germline V and J ends were trimmed by 4 bases and 0 bases, with 4 bases remaining between them. The CDR3 is 11 amino acids. Germline V gene data show CDR1 as SQVTM and CDR2 as ANQGSEA. The CDR3 spells CSVVDSYEQYF. The CDR3 region has the DNA TGCAGCGTTGTAGACTCCTACGAGCAGTACTTC.

The chain is built from TRBV11-2 and TRBJ2-5; possible D gene TRBD2, 5 bases. This CDR3 spans 16 amino acids. Germline V CDR1 and CDR2: SGHAT, FQNNGV. V was pared by 1 base and J by 4 bases, with 16 bases between. The CDR3 region has the DNA TGTGCCAGCAGCTTAGTGTCGGGGTCCCTCCCAGAGACCCAGTACTTC. Translating it yields CASSLVSGSLPETQYF.

This clonotype was seen repeatedly, ten times or more. V and J are TRBV20-1 and TRBJ1-1; TRBD1 aligns across 7 bases. The CDR3 is 14 residues long. Unmatched junction bases numbered 12, after V lost 6 bases and J lost 5 bases. From germline, CDR1 is DFQATT and CDR2 SNEGSKA (reference sequence). The CDR3 sequence: CSAVVGHRGTEAFF. CDR3 coding DNA: TGCAGTGCCGTGGTGGGACACAGGGGTACTGAAGCTTTCTTT.

This clonotype showed up many times. This chain joins TRBV5-1 and TRBJ1-5; maybe TRBD1 (6 bases). The CDR3 runs 16 residues. Germline CDR1 reads SGHRS; CDR2 reads YFSETQ. Trimming left V 4 bases short and J 0 bases short, with 14 bases between. In DNA, the CDR3 is TGCGCCAGCAGCCCGGGGACACCTTATAGCAATCAGCCCCAGCATTTT. Protein product: CASSPGTPYSNQPQHF.

The sample holds many counts of this clonotype. The chain employs TRBV12-3 or TRBV12-4 and TRBJ2-1, with TRBD2 as a possible D gene (6 bases). This CDR3 region has 15 residues. V was cut by 3 bases and J by 0 bases, with 9 bases left in between. CDR3 region: CASSLAGRSYNEQFF. The DNA for the CDR3 is TGTGCCAGCAGTTTGGCGGGGCGCTCCTACAATGAGCAGTTCTTC.

This clonotype occurred many times. V is TRBV7-2 and J is TRBJ1-2; D gene uncertain. Germline V gives CDR1 SGHTA, CDR2 FQGNSA. Trimming pared 5 bases from V and 6 bases from J, leaving 13 bases between. The CDR3 spans 13 residues. The CDR3 spells CASSLRGDHGYTF. CDR3 nucleotides: TGTGCCAGCAGCCTACGGGGAGACCATGGCTACACCTTC.

This clonotype was observed many times. The chain carries TRBV14 and TRBJ1-5; weak D call: TRBD1 (5 bases). The CDR3 is 13 residues long. V was clipped by 1 base and J by 7 bases, with 8 bases between them. The V gene's germline CDR1 is SGHDN and CDR2 FVKESK. CDR3: CASSQGGEQPQHF. CDR3 in DNA: TGTGCCAGCAGCCAAGGGGGGGAGCAGCCCCAGCATTTT.

This clonotype was detected many times. The chain recombines TRBV29-1 with TRBJ2-6; no reliable D call. Trimming removed 5 bases from V and 0 bases from J, with 11 bases in between. The CDR3 runs to 15 residues. Germline loops: CDR1 SQVTM, CDR2 ANQGSEA. The CDR3 region is CSVTTRVSGANVLTF. Here the CDR3 DNA reads TGCAGCGTTACGACTCGAGTCTCTGGGGCCAACGTCCTGACTTTC.

This clonotype was seen only a few times. This chain links TRBV5-1 with TRBJ2-5; D is unclear. Trimming shortened V by 2 bases and J by 3 bases, and 8 bases separated the two germline ends. CDR3 length: 13 amino acids. CDR1 and CDR2 from the germline V gene are SGHRS and YFSETQ. The CDR3 spells CASSFRREETQYF. The CDR3 DNA sequence: TGCGCCAGCAGCTTCAGAAGGGAAGAGACCCAGTACTTC.

A remark on this clonotype: A read error may explain this, as a much larger clone is one base away. The chain employs TRBV5-1 and TRBJ2-1, with TRBD1 matching 8 bases. CDR1 is SGHRS and CDR2 is YFSETQ in the germline V gene. The CDR3 is 15 amino acids. After removal of 6 bases from V and 4 bases from J, the junction contained 9 bases not matched to a gene. The CDR3 nucleotides are TGCGCCAGCACCCAGGGACAGGCCGGATACAATGAGCAGTTCTTC. Translated, it gives CASTQGQAGYNEQFF.

The table lists this clonotype with many counts. The chain carries TRBV4-1 and TRBJ2-1; TRBD2 is a possible D gene (5 bases). There are 17 residues in the CDR3. V lost 5 bases, J lost 10 bases, and 27 bases lay in between. Per the germline V gene, CDR1 is MGHRA and CDR2 is YSYEKL. DNA of the CDR3: TGCGCCAGCAGCGAGAGAGGGCAACTCCTAGTTCCTTGGGAGCAGTTCTTC. It translates to CASSERGQLLVPWEQFF.